The 9 T cell receptor beta chains below were found in one sample sequenced in a study of blood T cells in healthy people across ages (dated by TCRdb to about 2015). The protocol used for the library was 5' RACE. TCRdb names Illumina HiSeq 2500 as the instrument used. The second PCR ran for roughly 6 to 11 cycles and used a J-beta primer mix along with a sample-barcoded 5' primer. The public reads were reanalyzed by TCRdb: fastp trimming at Q25, MiXCR alignment, in-frame beta chains only. Identical CDR3 protein sequences are pooled into one entry, listed with their most common genes and DNA. This sample holds 650,000 to 1,000,000 distinct CDR3 sequences; roughly 46% were observed only once. The ten biggest clones cover about a sixth of the sample. The sequenced sample was blood. These receptors were collected from an elderly man in good health.

The CDR3 here is CSVSAGSGYNEQYF. CDR3 sequence (DNA): TGCAGCGTTTCTGCGGGTAGCGGCTACAATGAGCAGTACTTC. The rearrangement links TRBV29-1 to TRBJ2-7; weak D call: TRBD2 (6 bases). The CDR3 contains 14 residues. Trimming removed 5 bases at V and 7 bases at J, with 21 bases between. The germline gives CDR1 SQVTM, CDR2 ANQGSEA.

The chain uses TRBV3-1 and TRBJ2-1, with 7 bases aligning to TRBD2. Judging by the DNA end, TRBJ2-7 fits better; the J call may be wrong. From germline, CDR1 is LGHDT and CDR2 YNNKEL (reference sequence). The CDR3 covers 15 residues. The CDR3, as DNA: TGTGCCAGCAGCGCGGGACTATACTCCTACAATGAGCAGTACTTC. Its protein is CASSAGLYSYNEQYF.

Concerning this clonotype: A junction end diverges from the germline sequence, so it may reflect a read error. The chain carries TRBV12-3 or TRBV12-4 and TRBJ2-3; D remains ambiguous. This CDR3 spans 12 amino acids. CDR3 in amino acids: CVSTRSTDTQYF. As DNA, the CDR3 is TGTGTCAGCACCCGTAGCACAGATACGCAGTATTTT.

This clonotype was seen a few times. This CDR3 reads CASSHGQEYEQYF. The CDR3 DNA is TGTGCCAGCAGCCACGGACAGGAGTACGAGCAGTACTTC. The gene calls are TRBV11-2 and TRBJ2-7; 7 nucleotides agree with TRBD1. Per the germline V gene, CDR1 is SGHAT and CDR2 is FQNNGV. The junction had 5 bases not matched to a gene; V was cut back by 5 bases and J by 4 bases. The CDR3 has 13 residues.

This clonotype was seen a few times. The chain is built from TRBV20-1 and TRBJ1-2; a possible D gene is TRBD1 (6 bases). The CDR3 consists of 12 residues. Germline assignment: CDR1 DFQATT and CDR2 SNEGSKA (reference sequence). Between the trimmed V and J ends, which lost 5 bases and 0 bases, there was a span of 7 bases. This CDR3 is CSARTANYGYTF. The CDR3 DNA sequence: TGCAGTGCTCGGACAGCTAACTATGGCTACACCTTC.

This clonotype was picked up many times. The gene calls are TRBV20-1 and TRBJ2-7; D unclear. Germline V gives CDR1 DFQATT, CDR2 SNEGSKA (reference sequence). V lost 4 bases, J lost 3 bases, and 7 bases lay in between. The CDR3 is 11 residues long. CDR3 nucleotide sequence: TGCAGTGCTACGGATGGCTACGAGCAGTACTTC. Translation gives CSATDGYEQYF.

V is TRBV6-1 and J is TRBJ2-3, with D perhaps matching TRBD1 or TRBD2 (5 bases each). V shed 2 bases and J shed 2 bases, with 14 bases lying between them. Per germline, CDR1 MNHNS and CDR2 SASEGT. This CDR3 is built from 16 residues. CDR3 region: CASSENPGRNTDTQYF. CDR3 in DNA: TGTGCCAGCAGTGAAAACCCAGGGAGAAACACAGATACGCAGTATTTT.

This chain uses TRBV7-2 with TRBJ2-5; tentatively, D is TRBD1 or TRBD2 (5 bases each). V dropped 4 bases and J dropped 3 bases, with 21 bases sitting between them. CDR3 length equals 17 residues. CDR1 is SGHTA and CDR2 is FQGNSA in the germline V gene. The chain's CDR3 is CASSSMGPQGPKETQYF. The CDR3 DNA follows: TGTGCCAGCAGCTCAATGGGACCGCAGGGTCCCAAAGAGACCCAGTACTTC.

The chain joins TRBV28 to TRBJ2-7; unclear D gene. The germline V gene encodes CDR1 MDHEN and CDR2 SYDVKM. This CDR3 has 12 amino acids. Trimming stripped 6 bases from V and 8 bases from J, with 14 bases between. This CDR3 is CASRTPQEKQYF. The CDR3, as DNA: TGTGCCAGCAGGACCCCCCAGGAGAAGCAGTACTTC.